This TCR beta chain was sequenced in a study of blood T cells in healthy people across ages. Study conclusions and caveats: The study found TCR beta diversity correlated strongly with naive T cell percentage.

Remarks on this clonotype: Its antigen is still unknown.

Germline CDR1 reads SEHNR; CDR2 reads FQNEAQ (reference sequence). The CDR3 is 14 residues long. Trimming cost V 4 bases and J 0 bases, with 10 bases left between them. Next came a second PCR, run for roughly 6 to 11 cycles, which used a sample-barcoded 5' primer along with a J-beta primer mix. TCRdb re-derived calls from the 5' RACE reads in MiXCR, one entry per CDR3 protein. This repertoire shows around 800,000 distinct CDR3 sequences, about half found once; its top ten account for around 18%. Per sample, extraction of total RNA gave at least 6 micrograms in every case. The sample comprised blood. The receptor was isolated from an elderly man in good health. V usage is TRBV7-9 and J usage is TRBJ2-7, with D maybe TRBD1 (6 bases). The CDR3 region is CASSSRDNSYEQYF. The DNA of the CDR3 is TGTGCCAGCAGCTCAAGGGACAACTCCTACGAGCAGTACTTC.